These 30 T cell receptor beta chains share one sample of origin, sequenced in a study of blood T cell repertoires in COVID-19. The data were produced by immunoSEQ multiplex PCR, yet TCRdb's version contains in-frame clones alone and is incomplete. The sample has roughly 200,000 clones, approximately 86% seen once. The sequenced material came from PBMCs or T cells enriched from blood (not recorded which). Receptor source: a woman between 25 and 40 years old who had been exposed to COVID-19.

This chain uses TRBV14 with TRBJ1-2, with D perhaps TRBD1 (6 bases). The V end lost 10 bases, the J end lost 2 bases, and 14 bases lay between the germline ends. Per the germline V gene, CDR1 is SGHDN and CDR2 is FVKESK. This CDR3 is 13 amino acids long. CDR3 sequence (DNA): TGTGCCACCCCGCAGGGGCCGAACTATGGCTACACCTTC. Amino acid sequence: CATPQGPNYGYTF. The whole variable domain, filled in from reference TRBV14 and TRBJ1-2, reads EAGVTQFPSHSVIEKGQTVTLRCDPISGHDNLYWYRRVMGKEIKFLLHFVKESKQDESGMPNNRFLAERTGGTYSTLKVQPAELEDSGVYFCATPQGPNYGYTFGSGTRLTVV.

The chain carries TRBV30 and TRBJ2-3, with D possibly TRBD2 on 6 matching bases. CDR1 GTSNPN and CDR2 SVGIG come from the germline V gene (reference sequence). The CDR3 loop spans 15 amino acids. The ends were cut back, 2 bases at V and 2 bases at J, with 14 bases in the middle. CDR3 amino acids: CAWSLGGAITDTQYF. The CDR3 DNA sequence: TGTGCCTGGAGTTTGGGCGGGGCCATCACAGATACGCAGTATTTT. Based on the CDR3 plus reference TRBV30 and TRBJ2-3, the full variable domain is SQTIHQWPATLVQPVGSPLSLECTVEGTSNPNLYWYRQAAGRGLQLLFYSVGIGQISSEVPQNLSASRPQDRQFILSSKKLLLSDSGFYLCAWSLGGAITDTQYFGPGTRLTVL.

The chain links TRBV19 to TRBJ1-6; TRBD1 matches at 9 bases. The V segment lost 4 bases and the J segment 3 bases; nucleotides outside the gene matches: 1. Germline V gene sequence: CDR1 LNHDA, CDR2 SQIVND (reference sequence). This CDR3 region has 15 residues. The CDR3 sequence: CASSRTGVYNSPLHF. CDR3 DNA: TGTGCCAGTAGTAGGACAGGGGTCTATAATTCACCCCTCCACTTT.

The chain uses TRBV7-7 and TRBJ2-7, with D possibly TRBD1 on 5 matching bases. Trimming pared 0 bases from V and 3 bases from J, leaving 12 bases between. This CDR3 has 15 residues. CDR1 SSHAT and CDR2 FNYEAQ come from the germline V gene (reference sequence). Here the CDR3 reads CASSLAAGSFYEQYF. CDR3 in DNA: TGTGCCAGCAGCTTAGCCGCAGGGTCCTTCTACGAGCAGTACTTC.

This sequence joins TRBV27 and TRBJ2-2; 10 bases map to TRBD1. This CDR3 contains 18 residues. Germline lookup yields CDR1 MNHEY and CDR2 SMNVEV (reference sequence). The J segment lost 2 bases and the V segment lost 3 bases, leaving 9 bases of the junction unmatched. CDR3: CASSFRTGGIGNTGELFF. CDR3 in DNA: TGTGCCAGCAGTTTTCGGACAGGGGGTATAGGCAACACCGGGGAGCTGTTTTTT.

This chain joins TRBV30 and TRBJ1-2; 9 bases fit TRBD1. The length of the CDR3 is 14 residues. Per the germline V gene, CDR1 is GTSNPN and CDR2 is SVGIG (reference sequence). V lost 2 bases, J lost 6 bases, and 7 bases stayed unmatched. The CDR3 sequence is CAWSRPGTGNGYTF. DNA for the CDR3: TGTGCCTGGAGTCGTCCCGGGACAGGGAATGGCTACACCTTC.

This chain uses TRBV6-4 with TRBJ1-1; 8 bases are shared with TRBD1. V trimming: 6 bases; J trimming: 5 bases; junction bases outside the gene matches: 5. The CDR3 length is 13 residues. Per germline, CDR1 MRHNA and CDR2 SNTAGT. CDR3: CASSADRDTEAFF. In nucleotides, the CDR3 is TGTGCCAGCAGCGCGGACAGGGATACTGAAGCTTTCTTT.

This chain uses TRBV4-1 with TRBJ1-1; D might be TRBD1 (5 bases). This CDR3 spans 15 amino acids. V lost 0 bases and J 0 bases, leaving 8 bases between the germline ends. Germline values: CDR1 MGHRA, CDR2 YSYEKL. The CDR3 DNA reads TGCGCCAGCAGCCAAGACTGGGGGGTGAACACTGAAGCTTTCTTT. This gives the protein CASSQDWGVNTEAFF.

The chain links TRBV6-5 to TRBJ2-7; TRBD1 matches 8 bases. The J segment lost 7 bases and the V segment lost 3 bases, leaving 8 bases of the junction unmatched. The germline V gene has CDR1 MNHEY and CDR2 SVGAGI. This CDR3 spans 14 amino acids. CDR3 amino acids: CASSYSWTGREQYF. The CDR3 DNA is TGTGCCAGCAGTTATTCCTGGACAGGGAGGGAGCAGTACTTC.

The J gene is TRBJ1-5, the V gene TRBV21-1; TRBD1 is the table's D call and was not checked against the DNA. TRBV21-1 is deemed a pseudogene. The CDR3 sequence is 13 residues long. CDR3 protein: CASSRARGQPQHF. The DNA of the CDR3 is TGTGCCAGCAGCAGAGCCAGGGGTCAGCCCCAGCATTTT.

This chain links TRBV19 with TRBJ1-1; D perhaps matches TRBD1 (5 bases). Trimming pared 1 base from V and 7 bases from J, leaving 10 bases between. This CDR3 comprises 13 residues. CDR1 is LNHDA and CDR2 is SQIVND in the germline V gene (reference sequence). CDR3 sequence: CASSIAGYNEAFF. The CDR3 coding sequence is TGTGCCAGTAGTATAGCAGGGTATAATGAAGCTTTCTTT. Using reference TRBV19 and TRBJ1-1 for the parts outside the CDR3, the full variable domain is DGGITQSPKYLFRKEGQNVTLSCEQNLNHDAMYWYRQDPGQGLRLIYYSQIVNDFQKGDIAEGYSVSREKKESFPLTVTSAQKNPTAFYLCASSIAGYNEAFFGQGTRLTVV.

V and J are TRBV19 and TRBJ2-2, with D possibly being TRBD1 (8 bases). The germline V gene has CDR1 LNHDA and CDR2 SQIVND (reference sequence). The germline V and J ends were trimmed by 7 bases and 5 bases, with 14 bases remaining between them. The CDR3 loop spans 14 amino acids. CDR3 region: CASTDRGGTGELFF. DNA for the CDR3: TGTGCCAGTACCGACAGGGGAGGGACCGGGGAGCTGTTTTTT.

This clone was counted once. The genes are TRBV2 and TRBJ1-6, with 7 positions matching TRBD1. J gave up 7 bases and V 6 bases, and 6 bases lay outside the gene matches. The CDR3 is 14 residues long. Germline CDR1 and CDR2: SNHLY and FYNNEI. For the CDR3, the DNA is TGTGCCAGCAGGACCGGGACAGTGAATTCACCCCTCCACTTT. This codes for CASRTGTVNSPLHF.

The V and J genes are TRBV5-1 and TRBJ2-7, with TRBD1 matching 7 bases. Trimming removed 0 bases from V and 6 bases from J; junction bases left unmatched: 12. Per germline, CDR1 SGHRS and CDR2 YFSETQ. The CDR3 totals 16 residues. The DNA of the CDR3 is TGCGCCAGCAGCTTGGCCGTGTCCAAGGGGGCGTCCGAGCAGTACTTC. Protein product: CASSLAVSKGASEQYF.

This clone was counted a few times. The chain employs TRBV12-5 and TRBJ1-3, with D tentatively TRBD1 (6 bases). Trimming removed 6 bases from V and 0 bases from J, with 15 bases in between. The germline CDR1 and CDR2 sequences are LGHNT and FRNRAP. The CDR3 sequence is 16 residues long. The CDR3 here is CASGFRRGNSGNTIYF. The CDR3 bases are TGTGCTAGTGGCTTCCGCAGGGGAAACTCTGGAAACACCATATATTTT.

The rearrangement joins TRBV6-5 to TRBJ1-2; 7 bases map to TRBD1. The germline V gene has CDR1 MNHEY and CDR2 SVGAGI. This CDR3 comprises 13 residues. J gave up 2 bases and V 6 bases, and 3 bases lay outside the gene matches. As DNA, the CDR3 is TGTGCCAGCAGAATGACAGGGAACTATGGCTACACCTTC. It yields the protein CASRMTGNYGYTF.

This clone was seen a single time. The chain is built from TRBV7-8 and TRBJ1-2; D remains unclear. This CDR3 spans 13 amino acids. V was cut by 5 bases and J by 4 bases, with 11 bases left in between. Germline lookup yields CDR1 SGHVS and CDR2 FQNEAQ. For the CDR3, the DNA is TGTGCCAGCAGCCCAACAGCTTCCTATGGCTACACCTTC. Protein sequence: CASSPTASYGYTF.

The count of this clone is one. The CDR3 DNA follows: TGTGCCAGCAGCCAAGATTGGGGGGGACACGGGCGGAACGAGCAGTACTTC. The encoded protein is CASSQDWGGHGRNEQYF. The rearrangement joins TRBV14 to TRBJ2-7; TRBD2 might be the D (7 bases). V was pared by 0 bases and J by 5 bases, with 20 bases between. This CDR3 contains 17 residues. CDR1 is SGHDN, CDR2 FVKESK, per germline.

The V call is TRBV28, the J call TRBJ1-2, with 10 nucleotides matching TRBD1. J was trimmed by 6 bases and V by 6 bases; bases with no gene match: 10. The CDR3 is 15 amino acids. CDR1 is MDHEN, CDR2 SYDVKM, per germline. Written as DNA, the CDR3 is TGTGCCAGCAGCCTAATCCGGGACAGGGGCGATGGCTACACCTTC. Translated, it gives CASSLIRDRGDGYTF.

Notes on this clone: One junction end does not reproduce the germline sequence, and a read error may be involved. DNA of the CDR3: TGCGCCAGCAGCTTGGCGCCAGCTAACTATGGCCACACCTTC. Encoded protein: CASSLAPANYGHTF. The chain links TRBV5-1 to TRBJ1-2; D gene uncertain. The CDR3 is made up of 14 amino acids. In germline, CDR1 is SGHRS, CDR2 YFSETQ.

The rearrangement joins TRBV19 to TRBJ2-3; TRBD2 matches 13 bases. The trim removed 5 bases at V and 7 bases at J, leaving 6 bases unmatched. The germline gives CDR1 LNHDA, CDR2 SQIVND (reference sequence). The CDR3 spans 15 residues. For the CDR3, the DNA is TGTGCCAGTAGTCAGACTAGCGGGGGGAGACATACGCAGTATTTT. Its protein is CASSQTSGGRHTQYF. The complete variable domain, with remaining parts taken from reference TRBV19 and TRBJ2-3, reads DGGITQSPKYLFRKEGQNVTLSCEQNLNHDAMYWYRQDPGQGLRLIYYSQIVNDFQKGDIAEGYSVSREKKESFPLTVTSAQKNPTAFYLCASSQTSGGRHTQYFGPGTRLTVL.

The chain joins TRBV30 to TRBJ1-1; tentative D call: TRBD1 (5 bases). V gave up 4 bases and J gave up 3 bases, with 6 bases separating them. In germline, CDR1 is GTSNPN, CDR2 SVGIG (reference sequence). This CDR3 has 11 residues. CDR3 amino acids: CAWKGDTEAFF. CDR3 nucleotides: TGTGCCTGGAAAGGGGACACTGAAGCTTTCTTT.

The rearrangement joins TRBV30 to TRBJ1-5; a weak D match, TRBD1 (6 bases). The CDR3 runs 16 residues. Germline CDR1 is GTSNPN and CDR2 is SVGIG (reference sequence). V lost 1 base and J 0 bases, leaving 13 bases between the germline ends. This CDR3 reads CAWSEQQGLSNQPQHF. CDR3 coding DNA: TGTGCCTGGAGTGAACAACAGGGCCTTAGCAATCAGCCCCAGCATTTT.

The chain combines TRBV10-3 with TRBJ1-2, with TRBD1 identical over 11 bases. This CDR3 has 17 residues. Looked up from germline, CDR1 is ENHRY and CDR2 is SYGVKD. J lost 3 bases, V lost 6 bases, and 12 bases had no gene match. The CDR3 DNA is TGTGCCATCAGCGGACAGGACAGGGGGCTTACTGACTATGGCTACACCTTC. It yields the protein CAISGQDRGLTDYGYTF.

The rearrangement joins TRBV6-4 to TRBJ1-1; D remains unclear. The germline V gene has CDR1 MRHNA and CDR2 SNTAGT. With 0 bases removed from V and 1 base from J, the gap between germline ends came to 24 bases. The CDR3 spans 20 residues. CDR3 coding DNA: TGTGCCAGCAGTGACTCGTCTATAAGCCCCCCAAATTTCTCGAACACTGAAGCTTTCTTT. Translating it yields CASSDSSISPPNFSNTEAFF.

CDR3 sequence: CASSLDGRGVDTQYF. Written as DNA, the CDR3 is TGTGCCAGCAGCTTAGATGGCAGGGGGGTTGATACGCAGTATTTT. The genes are TRBV7-2 and TRBJ2-3; D is perhaps TRBD1 (7 bases). The CDR3 is 15 amino acids. Trimming shortened V by 1 base and J by 6 bases, and 14 bases separated the two germline ends. Germline CDR1 reads SGHTA; CDR2 reads FQGNSA.

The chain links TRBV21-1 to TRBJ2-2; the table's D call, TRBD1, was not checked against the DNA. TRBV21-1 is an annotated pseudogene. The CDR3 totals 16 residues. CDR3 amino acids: CASSKHGTGYRGELFF. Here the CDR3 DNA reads TGTGCCAGCAGCAAACATGGGACAGGGTACAGAGGGGAGCTGTTTTTT.

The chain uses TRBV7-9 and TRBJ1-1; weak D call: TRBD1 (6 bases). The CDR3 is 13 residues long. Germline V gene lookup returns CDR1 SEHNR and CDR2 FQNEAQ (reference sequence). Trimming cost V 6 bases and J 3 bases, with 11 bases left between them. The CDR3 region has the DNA TGTGCCAGCAGACCGGACAGCTACACTGAAGCTTTCTTT. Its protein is CASRPDSYTEAFF.

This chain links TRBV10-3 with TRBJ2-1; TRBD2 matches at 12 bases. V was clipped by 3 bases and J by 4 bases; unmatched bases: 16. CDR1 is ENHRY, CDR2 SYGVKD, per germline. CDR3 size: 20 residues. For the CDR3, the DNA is TGTGCCATCAGTGATCGGCCAGGACTAGCGGGGCCTTGGGTTTACAATGAGCAGTTCTTC. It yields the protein CAISDRPGLAGPWVYNEQFF.

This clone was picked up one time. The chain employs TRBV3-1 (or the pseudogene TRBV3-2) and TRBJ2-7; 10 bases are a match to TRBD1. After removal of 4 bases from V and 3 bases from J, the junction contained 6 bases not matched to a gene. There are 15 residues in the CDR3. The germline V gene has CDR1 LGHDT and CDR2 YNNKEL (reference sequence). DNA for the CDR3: TGTGCCAGCAGCCCACCTAGGACAGGGGGCTACGAGCAGTACTTC. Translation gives CASSPPRTGGYEQYF.